Presented here are 21 T cell receptor beta chains from one specimen sequenced in a study of blood T cell repertoires in COVID-19. Profiled with immunoSEQ multiplex PCR; TCRdb holds only in-frame clones, not every one. This sample has around 120,000 clones; approximately 87% occur once, and the top ten carry 30%. Sequenced input: peripheral blood. The receptors come from a woman in her 70s with acute or convalescent COVID-19.

J is TRBJ1-5 and V is TRBV3-1 (or the pseudogene TRBV3-2), with TRBD1 matching over 7 bases. Trimming took 1 base from V and 6 from J; bases not matched to a gene: 12. The CDR3 covers 17 residues. Germline loops: CDR1 LGHDT, CDR2 YNNKEL (reference sequence). CDR3 region: CASSQGQGSHLGQPQHF. The CDR3 DNA reads as TGTGCCAGCAGCCAAGGACAGGGAAGTCATCTCGGTCAGCCCCAGCATTTT.

V and J are TRBV27 and TRBJ2-5; possible D gene TRBD2, 7 bases. V was clipped by 6 bases and J by 10 bases, with 12 bases between them. CDR1 is MNHEY and CDR2 is SMNVEV in the germline V gene (reference sequence). The CDR3 covers 11 residues. CDR3 nucleotides: TGTGCCAGCAGAGGGGGGAGGGGCCAGTACTTC. Encoded protein: CASRGGRGQYF.

The chain couples TRBV29-1 to TRBJ2-1; D gene uncertain. The CDR3 runs to 13 residues. Germline V lookup: CDR1 SQVTM, CDR2 ANQGSEA. Trimming shortened V by 7 bases and J by 2 bases, and 12 bases separated the two germline ends. The CDR3 spells CSDRGGTYNEQFF. As DNA, the CDR3 is TGCAGCGATAGAGGTGGCACCTACAATGAGCAGTTCTTC.

To note about this clone: This CDR3 is also generated by other DNA sequences in the sample. V and J are TRBV24-1 and TRBJ2-3, with 12 bases identical to TRBD2. This CDR3 is 15 amino acids long. Per germline, CDR1 KGHDR and CDR2 SFDVKD. J gave up 6 bases and V 4 bases, and 4 bases lay outside the gene matches. The CDR3: CATSELAGGPDTQYF. CDR3 DNA: TGTGCCACCAGTGAGCTAGCGGGGGGGCCCGATACGCAGTATTTT.

V usage is TRBV5-6 and J usage is TRBJ1-2; no reliable D call. CDR1 SGHDT and CDR2 YYEEEE come from the germline V gene. The CDR3 is made up of 12 amino acids. Trimming stripped 0 bases from V and 7 bases from J, with 7 bases between. CDR3 protein: CASSLGSFGYTF. The CDR3 nucleotides read TGTGCCAGCAGCTTGGGGAGTTTTGGCTACACCTTC.

This rearrangement joins TRBV28 to TRBJ1-2; 12 bases are a match to TRBD1. With 5 bases clipped from V and 8 bases from J, the junction kept 15 bases outside the gene matches. The CDR3 length is 17 residues. Germline V gives CDR1 MDHEN, CDR2 SYDVKM. Written as DNA, the CDR3 is TGTGCCAGCAGTCCCATATTTGGGGGACAGGGGGCGTGGGGCTACACCTTC. Translated: CASSPIFGGQGAWGYTF.

V gene TRBV11-2 combines with J gene TRBJ1-6; TRBD1 might be the D (6 bases). The CDR3 runs 16 residues. Germline V gene data show CDR1 as SGHAT and CDR2 as FQNNGV. Trimming left V 1 base short and J 6 bases short, with 13 bases between. The CDR3 sequence is CASSLGAAGVNSPLHF. The CDR3 nucleotides read TGTGCCAGCAGCTTAGGGGCGGCAGGGGTTAATTCACCCCTCCACTTT. Full variable domain (rest looked up from reference TRBV11-2 and TRBJ1-6): EAGVAQSPRYKIIEKRQSVAFWCNPISGHATLYWYQQILGQGPKLLIQFQNNGVVDDSQLPKDRFSAERLKGVDSTLKIQPAKLEDSAVYLCASSLGAAGVNSPLHFGNGTRLTVT.

This clone was detected a few times. V and J are TRBV5-1 and TRBJ1-3; 9 positions agree with TRBD1. Germline trimming cut 4 bases from V and 3 bases from J; bases unmatched to any gene: 8. Germline V gene sequence: CDR1 SGHRS, CDR2 YFSETQ. CDR3 size: 16 residues. This chain's CDR3 is CASSPGGQGDGNTIYF. CDR3 DNA sequence: TGCGCCAGCAGCCCGGGGGGACAGGGAGATGGAAACACCATATATTTT.

This clone showed up just a few times. The chain carries TRBV6-2 or TRBV6-3 and TRBJ2-7; TRBD2 matches 10 bases. The CDR3 is made up of 17 amino acids. Germline assignment: CDR1 MNHEY and CDR2 SVGEGT. Germline trimming cut 2 bases from V and 4 bases from J; bases unmatched to any gene: 11. DNA for the CDR3: TGTGCCAGCAGTTACCTACCCGAGCGGGGGGGCCGGTACGAGCAGTACTTC. Protein product: CASSYLPERGGRYEQYF.

This chain joins TRBV28 and TRBJ1-1; weak D call: TRBD1 (6 bases). The V end lost 10 bases, the J end lost 2 bases, and 20 bases lay between the germline ends. The CDR3 is made up of 15 amino acids. CDR1 and CDR2 (germline): MDHEN, SYDVKM. The chain's CDR3 is CATERTGTPNTEAFF. In DNA form, the CDR3 reads TGTGCCACGGAAAGGACCGGGACACCAAACACTGAAGCTTTCTTT.

The chain employs TRBV12-5 and TRBJ1-1, with D unclear. The V gene lost 2 bases and the J gene lost 1 base, with 11 bases spanning the gap. The CDR3 runs to 15 residues. In germline, CDR1 is LGHNT, CDR2 FRNRAP. The CDR3 sequence: CASGLSGVRNTEAFF. CDR3 sequence (DNA): TGTGCTAGTGGTTTGAGCGGGGTTAGGAACACTGAAGCTTTCTTT.

The rearrangement joins TRBV5-6 to TRBJ1-1, with a weak D call TRBD1 (6 bases). This CDR3 has 14 residues. The V end lost 2 bases, the J end lost 2 bases, and 10 bases lay between the germline ends. CDR1 and CDR2 (germline): SGHDT, YYEEEE. The CDR3 DNA reads TGTGCCAGCAGCTTTTTGGACAGAAACACTGAAGCTTTCTTT. This codes for CASSFLDRNTEAFF.

V and J are TRBV16 and TRBJ1-5, with D hard to call. Looked up from germline, CDR1 is KGHSY and CDR2 is FQNENV. V was clipped by 6 bases and J by 1 base, with 10 bases between them. The CDR3 is made up of 14 amino acids. CDR3 in DNA: TGTGCCAGCAGACCACATGTAAGCAATCAGCCCCAGCATTTT. It is translated as CASRPHVSNQPQHF.

V gene TRBV30 combines with J gene TRBJ2-7; tentative D call: TRBD1 (5 bases). Trimming removed 5 bases from V and 6 bases from J, with 14 bases in between. The CDR3 spans 12 residues. Germline V gene lookup returns CDR1 GTSNPN and CDR2 SVGIG (reference sequence). CDR3 loop: CAWAWVRGEQYF. The CDR3 DNA sequence: TGTGCCTGGGCCTGGGTAAGGGGCGAGCAGTACTTC.

The CDR3 sequence: CASSVGTGTGTSSYNSPLHF. The CDR3, as DNA: TGTGCCAGCAGCGTAGGAACCGGGACAGGAACGAGCTCCTATAATTCACCCCTCCACTTT. This chain uses TRBV9 with TRBJ1-6, with 8 bases that match TRBD1. V lost 0 bases and J lost 0; bases outside the gene matches: 11. Germline CDR1 SGDLS, CDR2 YYNGEE. CDR3 size: 20 residues. The full variable domain, its missing parts supplied by reference TRBV9 and TRBJ1-6, is DSGVTQTPKHLITATGQRVTLRCSPRSGDLSVYWYQQSLDQGLQFLIQYYNGEERAKGNILERFSAQQFPDLHSELNLSSLELGDSALYFCASSVGTGTGTSSYNSPLHFGNGTRLTVT.

The chain couples TRBV5-1 to TRBJ1-1; the D gene is possibly TRBD1 (5 bases). Germline loops: CDR1 SGHRS, CDR2 YFSETQ. Trimming removed 0 bases at V and 2 bases at J, with 5 bases between. The length of the CDR3 is 13 residues. CDR3 sequence: CASSLGTNTEAFF. The CDR3, as DNA: TGCGCCAGCAGCTTGGGGACAAACACTGAAGCTTTCTTT.

This chain links TRBV28 with TRBJ1-2, with D hard to call. The length of the CDR3 is 15 residues. The V and J ends lost 2 bases and 7 bases respectively, with 17 bases between them. CDR1 and CDR2 from the germline V gene are MDHEN and SYDVKM. The CDR3 bases are TGTGCCAGCAGTTTAGGTGGGGTGGAGGTTGGTGGCTACACCTTC. It yields the protein CASSLGGVEVGGYTF.

The chain has TRBV7-9 and TRBJ1-1; D is possibly TRBD1 (6 bases). The CDR3 spans 15 residues. Trimming removed 1 base at V and 1 base at J, with 10 bases between. CDR1 SEHNR and CDR2 FQNEAQ come from the germline V gene (reference sequence). CDR3 DNA: TGTGCCAGCAGCTTAGGACAGGTAGGGAACACTGAAGCTTTCTTT. Protein: CASSLGQVGNTEAFF.

This sequence joins TRBV30 and TRBJ2-1, with D perhaps TRBD2 (6 bases). CDR1 is GTSNPN, CDR2 SVGIG, per germline (reference sequence). V was shortened by 2 bases and J by 0 bases, with 17 bases between the two germline ends. This CDR3 region has 17 residues. The CDR3 DNA sequence: TGTGCCTGGAGTCCCCCGGAGGGCATGGGCTCCTACAATGAGCAGTTCTTC. Protein: CAWSPPEGMGSYNEQFF.

The J gene is TRBJ2-1, the V gene TRBV6-2 or TRBV6-3; D is perhaps TRBD2 (6 bases). The length of the CDR3 is 13 residues. V lost 4 bases to trimming and J lost 9 bases, with 13 bases between them. CDR1 is MNHEY and CDR2 is SVGEGT in the germline V gene. The CDR3 is CASSSPSSVEQFF. The CDR3 DNA sequence: TGTGCCAGCAGTTCCCCGTCTAGCGTTGAGCAGTTCTTC.

The V call is TRBV10-3, the J call TRBJ1-6; maybe TRBD1 (6 bases). Trimming took 5 bases from V and 7 from J, leaving 18 bases between them. CDR3 size: 16 residues. Germline-derived CDR1 and CDR2 are ENHRY and SYGVKD. CDR3 DNA: TGTGCCATCAGTACAACGACCGGGACACTCAATTCACCCCTCCACTTT. Translated, it gives CAISTTTGTLNSPLHF.